The rows below give T cell receptor beta chains drawn from one sample of a study of T cell clonotyping in hematopoietic cell transplantation. Method: immunoSEQ multiplex PCR; TCRdb's copy keeps in-frame clones and lacks some. In the table there are roughly 45,000 clones, about nine tenths of which are singletons. This specimen consisted of peripheral blood mononuclear cells, obtained before stem cell transplant. These receptor sequences come from a man aged 60-69 years with biphenotypic leukemia. Some clones in this sample may be carry-over from other donors' samples. Both conserved end residues are part of each CDR3. The D gene is left open where the match is weak. The size of a clone is reported for some rows only, either as once, few or many, or as a class for expanded clones.

TRBV2	-	TRBD2	TRBJ2-7	CASISGSSYEQYF	TGTGCCAGCATTAGCGGGAGCTCCTACGAGCAGTACTTC
TRBV9	-	-	TRBJ1-1	CASSGGGSLNTEAFF	TGTGCCAGCAGCGGAGGGGGATCATTGAACACTGAAGCTTTCTTT
TRBV28	-	-	TRBJ2-7	CASSPPRDGSYEQYF	TGTGCCAGCAGTCCCCCCCGGGACGGCTCCTACGAGCAGTACTTC
TRBV4-1	once	TRBD1	TRBJ1-1	CASSPTRQGPTEAFF	TGCGCCAGCAGCCCCACCCGACAGGGGCCTACTGAAGCTTTCTTT
TRBV11-2	-	-	TRBJ1-4	CASSFRPGLEKLFF	TGTGCCAGCAGCTTTCGCCCGGGTTTAGAAAAACTGTTTTTT
TRBV27	-	-	TRBJ2-7	CASSLLGTPTLPYEQYF	TGTGCCAGCAGTTTGTTGGGGACACCTACCCTCCCCTACGAGCAGTACTTC
TRBV6-1	-	-	TRBJ2-2	CASSENGGTDTGELFF	TGTGCCAGCAGTGAAAACGGGGGAACAGACACCGGGGAGCTGTTTTTT
TRBV27	-	-	TRBJ2-7	CASSRGGGYEQYF	TGTGCCAGCAGTCGAGGGGGGGGCTACGAGCAGTACTTC
TRBV10-3	-	TRBD1	TRBJ1-5	CAISETGQGEPQHF	TGTGCCATCAGTGAGACGGGACAGGGAGAGCCCCAGCATTTT
TRBV9	-	-	TRBJ2-7	CASSVGTEPYQQYF	TGTGCCAGCAGCGTAGGGACCGAGCCTTATCAGCAGTACTTC
TRBV4-3	-	-	TRBJ1-2	CASSQGASNPYGYTF	TGCGCCAGCAGCCAAGGGGCTTCGAACCCCTATGGCTACACCTTC
TRBV2	few	-	TRBJ2-7	CASSDLSWASRPYEQYF	TGTGCCAGCAGTGACTTGAGTTGGGCTTCCCGCCCCTACGAGCAGTACTTC
TRBV6-5	-	-	TRBJ2-7	CASSYGSSSYEQYF	TGTGCCAGCAGTTACGGGAGTTCCTCCTACGAGCAGTACTTC
TRBV29-1	-	-	TRBJ1-1	CSNSREANTEAFF	TGCAGCAACTCCCGGGAGGCGAACACTGAAGCTTTCTTT
TRBV10-1	-	TRBD1	TRBJ2-7	CASSRVGTGSYEQYF	TGCGCCAGCAGTAGAGTCGGGACAGGGTCCTACGAGCAGTACTTC
TRBV7-2	-	TRBD2	TRBJ2-3	CASSLALYGRFPPGASNTQYF	TGTGCCAGCAGCTTAGCGCTATACGGGAGGTTCCCACCGGGTGCTTCGAATACGCAGTATTTT
TRBV5-1	-	TRBD1	TRBJ2-7	CASSWPGQGDEAGYEQYF	TGCGCCAGCAGCTGGCCGGGACAGGGTGACGAGGCCGGCTACGAGCAGTACTTC
TRBV5-1	-	-	TRBJ2-2	CASSPRGGVGFGGELFF	TGCGCCAGCAGCCCCCGGGGAGGCGTAGGATTCGGCGGGGAGCTGTTTTTT
TRBV28	-	-	TRBJ1-2	CASSLGNYGYTF	TGTGCCAGCAGTTTGGGTAACTATGGCTACACCTTC
TRBV19	once	-	TRBJ2-1	CASSRAFYKGHEQFF	TGTGCCAGTAGTCGCGCTTTCTACAAGGGCCATGAGCAGTTCTTC